These T cell receptor beta chains were read from a single sample in a study of regulatory T cells in long-lasting Graves disease. TCRdb itself ran the multiplex PCR reads through MiXCR, one entry per CDR3 protein. The sample includes approximately 350,000 distinct CDR3 sequences, about 17% of them seen just once. The same sample was also used in a study of T cells in Graves' hyperthyroidism and ophthalmopathy.

Sequenced material: peripheral blood mononuclear cells (PBMCs), taken at new diagnosis, from a patient treated with antithyroid drugs. The receptors shown here come from a young woman with Graves disease. CDR3s include the opening cysteine and the closing phenylalanine or tryptophan. The D gene is left open where the match is weak. Part of the rows lack a size; the others show once, few, many or a class for expanded clones.

J gene: TRBJ2-2
clone size: many
V gene: TRBV3-1
D gene: .
CDR3 protein: CASSRELTGGTGELFF
CDR3 DNA: TGTGCCAGCAGCCGAGAGTTGACTGGGGGCACCGGGGAGCTGTTTTTT

J gene: TRBJ1-1
clone size: many
V gene: TRBV11-2
D gene: .
CDR3 protein: CASSLNLGTEAFF
CDR3 DNA: TGTGCCAGCAGCCTTAATCTTGGCACTGAAGCTTTCTTT

J gene: TRBJ2-7
clone size: many
V gene: TRBV30
D gene: .
CDR3 protein: CAWSVGSGGEQYF
CDR3 DNA: TGTGCCTGGAGTGTAGGCAGTGGGGGCGAGCAGTACTTC

J gene: TRBJ1-5
clone size: many
V gene: TRBV30
D gene: .
CDR3 protein: CAWSVRWGQPQHF
CDR3 DNA: TGTGCCTGGAGTGTACGATGGGGTCAGCCCCAGCATTTT

J gene: TRBJ1-3
clone size: .
V gene: TRBV7-8
D gene: TRBD1
CDR3 protein: CASSASGTVRNTIYF
CDR3 DNA: TGTGCCAGCAGCGCGTCCGGGACAGTAAGAAACACCATATATTTT

J gene: TRBJ2-1
clone size: many
V gene: TRBV30
D gene: .
CDR3 protein: CAWARGGTSYNEQFF
CDR3 DNA: TGTGCCTGGGCTAGGGGGGGGACCTCCTACAATGAGCAGTTCTTC

J gene: TRBJ2-5
clone size: few
V gene: TRBV29-1
D gene: .
CDR3 protein: CSVPGPFGETQYF
CDR3 DNA: TGCAGCGTTCCCGGCCCCTTCGGGGAGACCCAGTACTTC

J gene: TRBJ1-1
clone size: many
V gene: TRBV2
D gene: .
CDR3 protein: CASSERDLEAFF
CDR3 DNA: TGTGCCAGCAGTGAGCGGGACTTGGAGGCTTTCTTT

J gene: TRBJ2-3
clone size: many
V gene: TRBV5-8
D gene: TRBD2
CDR3 protein: CASSVWTSGSTDTQYF
CDR3 DNA: TGTGCCAGCAGCGTTTGGACTAGCGGTAGCACAGATACGCAGTATTTT

J gene: TRBJ2-2
clone size: many
V gene: TRBV30
D gene: .
CDR3 protein: CAWTLGAGELFF
CDR3 DNA: TGTGCCTGGACACTAGGGGCCGGGGAGCTGTTTTTT

J gene: TRBJ1-5
clone size: .
V gene: TRBV20-1
D gene: TRBD1
CDR3 protein: CSAALQGNFKQPQHF
CDR3 DNA: TGCAGTGCTGCGTTACAGGGGAATTTCAAACAGCCCCAGCATTTT

J gene: TRBJ1-4
clone size: .
V gene: TRBV12-3/TRBV12-4
D gene: TRBD1
CDR3 protein: CASSLSGTGEPEKLFF
CDR3 DNA: TGTGCCAGCAGTTTGTCCGGGACAGGGGAACCGGAAAAACTGTTTTTT

J gene: TRBJ2-7
clone size: many
V gene: TRBV28
D gene: .
CDR3 protein: CASSTPGGGDYEQYF
CDR3 DNA: TGTGCCAGCAGCACCCCCGGAGGGGGCGACTACGAGCAGTACTTC

J gene: TRBJ1-2
clone size: .
V gene: TRBV28
D gene: .
CDR3 protein: CASSLAGKEGYTF
CDR3 DNA: TGTGCCAGCAGTTTAGCTGGAAAGGAAGGCTACACCTTC

J gene: TRBJ2-3
clone size: many
V gene: TRBV5-1
D gene: .
CDR3 protein: CASNQLLADTQYF
CDR3 DNA: TGCGCCAGCAATCAGCTGTTGGCAGATACGCAGTATTTT

J gene: TRBJ2-7
clone size: many
V gene: TRBV20-1
D gene: TRBD1
CDR3 protein: CSARGDGTVSSYEQYF
CDR3 DNA: TGCAGTGCTAGAGGAGACGGGACAGTGAGTTCCTACGAGCAGTACTTC

J gene: TRBJ2-7
clone size: .
V gene: TRBV7-2
D gene: TRBD2
CDR3 protein: CASSLVGEGVPGLGLSEQYF
CDR3 DNA: TGTGCCAGCAGCTTAGTCGGGGAAGGGGTGCCGGGACTAGGGCTCTCCGAGCAGTACTTC

J gene: TRBJ1-3
clone size: .
V gene: TRBV18
D gene: .
CDR3 protein: CASSPFGDYSGNTIYF
CDR3 DNA: TGTGCCAGCTCACCTTTTGGCGACTATTCGGGAAACACCATATATTTT

J gene: TRBJ2-1
clone size: .
V gene: TRBV6-2/TRBV6-3
D gene: TRBD1
CDR3 protein: CASSLGGARDEQFF
CDR3 DNA: TGTGCCAGCAGTTTAGGGGGCGCGAGGGATGAGCAGTTCTTC

J gene: TRBJ2-1
clone size: many
V gene: TRBV20-1
D gene: TRBD2
CDR3 protein: CSARPTTSGVAYNEQFF
CDR3 DNA: TGCAGTGCTAGACCTACGACTAGCGGGGTCGCTTACAATGAGCAGTTCTTC

J gene: TRBJ2-6
clone size: many
V gene: TRBV28
D gene: .
CDR3 protein: CASSQYPLGGGANVLTF
CDR3 DNA: TGTGCCAGCAGCCAATATCCCCTCGGAGGTGGGGCCAACGTCCTGACTTTC

J gene: TRBJ2-7
clone size: .
V gene: TRBV7-2
D gene: TRBD2
CDR3 protein: CASSLDAGGEQYF
CDR3 DNA: TGTGCCAGCAGCTTAGACGCGGGGGGGGAGCAGTACTTC

J gene: TRBJ2-3
clone size: many
V gene: TRBV7-9
D gene: TRBD2
CDR3 protein: CASSLDISGLAGADTDTQYF
CDR3 DNA: TGTGCCAGCAGCTTAGATATATCAGGACTAGCGGGGGCCGACACAGATACGCAGTATTTT

J gene: TRBJ2-1
clone size: .
V gene: TRBV4-1
D gene: .
CDR3 protein: CASNKGTSPTNEQFF
CDR3 DNA: TGCGCCAGTAACAAAGGGACTTCCCCTACTAATGAGCAGTTCTTC

J gene: TRBJ1-2
clone size: .
V gene: TRBV29-1
D gene: .
CDR3 protein: CSVEVGYTF
CDR3 DNA: TGCAGCGTTGAAGTTGGCTACACCTTC

J gene: TRBJ2-1
clone size: many
V gene: TRBV12-3/TRBV12-4
D gene: .
CDR3 protein: CASSLAVEGNEQFF
CDR3 DNA: TGTGCCAGCAGTTTAGCGGTGGAGGGGAATGAGCAGTTCTTC

J gene: TRBJ1-2
clone size: many
V gene: TRBV20-1
D gene: .
CDR3 protein: CSAKDLNTGSVVYGYTF
CDR3 DNA: TGCAGTGCTAAGGACCTTAACACAGGGTCTGTTGTTTATGGCTACACCTTC

J gene: TRBJ2-1
clone size: many
V gene: TRBV2
D gene: .
CDR3 protein: CASSSSWEQFF
CDR3 DNA: TGTGCCAGCAGCTCAAGCTGGGAGCAGTTCTTC

J gene: TRBJ1-2
clone size: .
V gene: TRBV9
D gene: TRBD1
CDR3 protein: CASSGDREGYGYTF
CDR3 DNA: TGTGCCAGCAGCGGGGACAGGGAGGGCTATGGCTACACCTTC

J gene: TRBJ1-2
clone size: many
V gene: TRBV6-5
D gene: .
CDR3 protein: CASSSTGLGYTF
CDR3 DNA: TGTGCCAGCAGTTCCACGGGTCTTGGCTACACCTTC

J gene: TRBJ2-7
clone size: many
V gene: TRBV28
D gene: .
CDR3 protein: CASSLEGGGLHYEQYF
CDR3 DNA: TGTGCCAGCAGTTTGGAGGGAGGGGGTCTTCACTACGAGCAGTACTTC

J gene: TRBJ2-2
clone size: many
V gene: TRBV5-1
D gene: .
CDR3 protein: CASSLGVGQMNTGELFF
CDR3 DNA: TGCGCCAGCAGCTTAGGTGTCGGACAGATGAACACCGGGGAGCTGTTTTTT

J gene: TRBJ1-1
clone size: .
V gene: TRBV19
D gene: .
CDR3 protein: CASSTQSAGVKAFF
CDR3 DNA: TGTGCCAGTAGTACCCAATCGGCAGGGGTGAAAGCTTTCTTT

J gene: TRBJ2-3
clone size: many
V gene: TRBV7-8
D gene: TRBD2
CDR3 protein: CASSFSGSRADTQYF
CDR3 DNA: TGTGCCAGCAGCTTTAGCGGGAGTAGGGCAGATACGCAGTATTTT

J gene: TRBJ2-1
clone size: .
V gene: TRBV5-1
D gene: TRBD2
CDR3 protein: CASSLVGSGRAGNEQFF
CDR3 DNA: TGCGCCAGCAGCTTGGTTGGCAGCGGGAGGGCCGGTAATGAGCAGTTCTTC

J gene: TRBJ2-1
clone size: many
V gene: TRBV13
D gene: .
CDR3 protein: CASTSSGERRNNEQFF
CDR3 DNA: TGTGCCAGCACCTCATCCGGGGAGCGGAGGAACAATGAGCAGTTCTTC

J gene: TRBJ2-3
clone size: many
V gene: TRBV3-1
D gene: .
CDR3 protein: CASSQRGPADTQYF
CDR3 DNA: TGTGCCAGCAGCCAAAGGGGTCCGGCAGATACGCAGTATTTT

J gene: TRBJ2-2
clone size: few
V gene: TRBV5-1
D gene: .
CDR3 protein: CASSFRDQDTGELFF
CDR3 DNA: TGTGCCAGCAGCTTTAGGGATCAAGACACCGGGGAGCTGTTTTTT

J gene: TRBJ2-5
clone size: .
V gene: TRBV6-2/TRBV6-3
D gene: .
CDR3 protein: CASSEPVGTQYF
CDR3 DNA: TGTGCCAGCAGTGAGCCCGTCGGGACCCAGTACTTC

J gene: TRBJ1-4
clone size: few
V gene: TRBV5-1
D gene: .
CDR3 protein: CASSNEGTGNEKLFF
CDR3 DNA: TGCGCCAGCAGCAACGAAGGGACGGGTAATGAAAAACTGTTTTTT

J gene: TRBJ1-1
clone size: large
V gene: TRBV10-3
D gene: TRBD1
CDR3 protein: CAISTPGQGATEAFF
CDR3 DNA: TGTGCCATCAGCACTCCGGGACAGGGCGCGACTGAAGCTTTCTTT

J gene: TRBJ2-1
clone size: many
V gene: TRBV6-1
D gene: .
CDR3 protein: CASSPLRGTYNEQFF
CDR3 DNA: TGTGCCAGCAGTCCTCTCCGCGGGACGTACAATGAGCAGTTCTTC

J gene: TRBJ2-5
clone size: few
V gene: TRBV12-3/TRBV12-4
D gene: .
CDR3 protein: CASSQQGSQETQYF
CDR3 DNA: TGTGCCAGCAGTCAACAGGGTAGCCAAGAGACCCAGTACTTC

J gene: TRBJ2-7
clone size: few
V gene: TRBV7-9
D gene: .
CDR3 protein: CASSLVIGSSYEQYF
CDR3 DNA: TGTGCCAGCAGCTTAGTGATAGGTAGCTCCTACGAGCAGTACTTC

J gene: TRBJ1-5
clone size: many
V gene: TRBV28
D gene: .
CDR3 protein: CASSLSGEVQPQHF
CDR3 DNA: TGTGCCAGCAGTTTATCAGGGGAAGTTCAGCCCCAGCATTTT

J gene: TRBJ2-5
clone size: many
V gene: TRBV5-5
D gene: TRBD2
CDR3 protein: CASSLRAGGETQYF
CDR3 DNA: TGTGCCAGCAGCCTAAGGGCGGGAGGTGAGACCCAGTACTTC

J gene: TRBJ2-5
clone size: few
V gene: TRBV19
D gene: .
CDR3 protein: CASSTQGAQETQYF
CDR3 DNA: TGTGCCAGTAGTACACAGGGAGCCCAAGAGACCCAGTACTTC

J gene: TRBJ1-3
clone size: many
V gene: TRBV11-2
D gene: .
CDR3 protein: CASSLDWAGNTIYF
CDR3 DNA: TGTGCCAGCAGCTTAGATTGGGCTGGAAACACCATATATTTT

J gene: TRBJ1-3
clone size: .
V gene: TRBV20-1
D gene: .
CDR3 protein: CSAFSGNTIYF
CDR3 DNA: TGCAGTGCTTTCTCTGGAAACACCATATATTTT

J gene: TRBJ2-7
clone size: .
V gene: TRBV5-1
D gene: .
CDR3 protein: CASSLIPRAEAYEQYF
CDR3 DNA: TGCGCCAGCAGCTTAATCCCCCGGGCAGAGGCCTACGAGCAGTACTTC

J gene: TRBJ2-3
clone size: many
V gene: TRBV2
D gene: .
CDR3 protein: CASRTDTDTQYF
CDR3 DNA: TGTGCCAGCAGGACCGATACAGATACGCAGTATTTT

J gene: TRBJ1-4
clone size: .
V gene: TRBV29-1
D gene: .
CDR3 protein: CSVFDSIATNEKLFF
CDR3 DNA: TGCAGCGTATTCGACAGTATTGCAACTAATGAAAAACTGTTTTTT

J gene: TRBJ1-2
clone size: many
V gene: TRBV24-1
D gene: .
CDR3 protein: CATSDSRGSDYGYTF
CDR3 DNA: TGTGCCACCAGTGATTCCAGGGGTTCAGACTATGGCTACACCTTC

J gene: TRBJ2-2
clone size: many
V gene: TRBV2
D gene: .
CDR3 protein: CAGRADYTGELFF
CDR3 DNA: TGTGCCGGACGAGCGGACTACACCGGGGAGCTGTTTTTT

J gene: TRBJ2-1
clone size: many
V gene: TRBV20-1
D gene: .
CDR3 protein: CSAPGTGAYNEQFF
CDR3 DNA: TGCAGTGCCCCTGGGACGGGGGCCTACAATGAGCAGTTCTTC